The 27 T cell receptor beta chains below all came from one sample that was sequenced in a study of blood T cell repertoires in COVID-19 (dated by TCRdb to about 2020). The library was obtained by the immunoSEQ multiplex PCR assay. TCRdb holds this immuneACCESS table with in-frame rearrangements only. Some clones are missing; in checked studies, unresolved V genes explain under half, and the rest has no known cause. A total of 350,000 to 400,000 clones appear in this sample, roughly 90% of them only once. 7.1% of the sample is held by the ten biggest clonotypes. The sequencing sample was made of peripheral blood. These receptors were obtained from an older woman with COVID-19, enrolled during active disease.

The CDR3 loop reads CASSGTGFYGYTF. The CDR3 DNA sequence: TGTGCCAGCAGCGGGACAGGTTTCTATGGCTACACCTTC. The gene calls are TRBV7-2 and TRBJ1-2, with 8 nucleotides matching TRBD1. This CDR3 has 13 amino acids. Germline-derived CDR1 and CDR2 are SGHTA and FQGNSA. The V segment lost 5 bases and the J segment 4 bases; nucleotides outside the gene matches: 3.

The rearrangement joins TRBV30 to TRBJ1-2; D is unresolved. Germline assignment: CDR1 GTSNPN and CDR2 SVGIG (reference sequence). The CDR3 has 13 amino acids. Trimming took 0 bases from V and 4 from J, leaving 9 bases between them. CDR3 loop: CAWSVMETYGYTF. For the CDR3, the DNA is TGTGCCTGGAGTGTAATGGAGACCTATGGCTACACCTTC.

The CDR3 reads CASSVGTSDHNEQFF. CDR3 DNA: TGTGCCAGCAGTGTTGGGACTAGCGATCACAATGAGCAGTTCTTC. V is TRBV6-4 and J is TRBJ2-1; TRBD2 aligns across 10 bases. V dropped 4 bases and J dropped 5; count of bases not matched to a gene: 5. The CDR3 spans 15 residues. Germline-derived CDR1 and CDR2 are MRHNA and SNTAGT.

This clone was seen more than once but under ten times. The chain carries TRBV7-9 and TRBJ1-6, with D unresolved. Trimming left V 11 bases short and J 0 bases short, with 17 bases between. The CDR3 is 16 residues long. CDR1 and CDR2 from the germline V gene are SEHNR and FQNEAQ (reference sequence). CDR3 nucleotides: TGTGCCGACGAGGGTCAGGCGAGCTCCTATAATTCACCCCTCCACTTT. This sequence encodes CADEGQASSYNSPLHF.

The genes are TRBV4-3 and TRBJ2-3; D remains unclear. Germline V CDR1 and CDR2: LGHNA, YSLEER. The germline V and J ends were trimmed by 2 bases and 5 bases, with 11 bases remaining between them. CDR3 length: 14 amino acids. The CDR3 region has the DNA TGCGCCAGCAGCCAATCTAGAGGAATAGATACGCAGTATTTT. Amino acid sequence: CASSQSRGIDTQYF.

This chain links TRBV9 with TRBJ1-4; the D gene is possibly TRBD1 (5 bases). This CDR3 has 15 residues. V was clipped by 0 bases and J by 4 bases, with 10 bases between them. In germline, CDR1 is SGDLS, CDR2 YYNGEE. CDR3 protein: CASSVAGRVNEKLFF. The CDR3 DNA follows: TGTGCCAGCAGCGTAGCTGGCAGGGTTAATGAAAAACTGTTTTTT.

The chain links TRBV5-4 to TRBJ1-4; D is uncertain. V lost 2 bases and J 0 bases, leaving 8 bases between the germline ends. The CDR3 is made up of 15 amino acids. The germline V gene has CDR1 SGHNT and CDR2 YYREEE (reference sequence). CDR3 protein: CASSFYGATNEKLFF. The CDR3 bases are TGTGCCAGCAGCTTTTACGGGGCAACTAATGAAAAACTGTTTTTT.

Comments on this clone: The same CDR3 is also encoded by other DNA sequences in this sample. The chain uses TRBV12-3 or TRBV12-4 and TRBJ1-5; D might be TRBD1 (5 bases). Trimming removed 5 bases at V and 6 bases at J, with 11 bases between. The CDR3 runs 13 residues. The CDR3 region is CASSPDRGQPQHF. In DNA, the CDR3 is TGTGCCAGCAGTCCCGACAGAGGTCAGCCCCAGCATTTT.

The chain combines TRBV4-1 with TRBJ1-2, with TRBD1 matching 11 bases. Trimming removed 1 base from V and 3 bases from J; junction bases left unmatched: 10. Looked up from germline, CDR1 is MGHRA and CDR2 is YSYEKL. The CDR3 length is 18 residues. CDR3 amino acids: CASSQVGPGTGGDYGYTF. Written as DNA, the CDR3 is TGCGCCAGCAGCCAAGTGGGCCCCGGGACAGGGGGTGACTATGGCTACACCTTC.

The chain combines TRBV7-7 with TRBJ2-7; 7 bases line up with TRBD1. CDR3 length equals 12 residues. Germline trimming cut 5 bases from V and 6 bases from J; bases unmatched to any gene: 4. From germline, CDR1 is SSHAT and CDR2 FNYEAQ (reference sequence). The CDR3 region is CASSHGTAEQYF. The CDR3, as DNA: TGTGCCAGCAGCCATGGGACAGCCGAGCAGTACTTC.

This chain links TRBV11-3 with TRBJ2-4, with D possibly TRBD2 on 6 matching bases. V lost 0 bases, J lost 1 base, and 16 bases lay in between. Per germline, CDR1 SGHNT and CDR2 YENEEA. The CDR3 runs to 18 residues. The CDR3 sequence is CASSLDQGGSVAKNIQYF. The CDR3 coding sequence is TGTGCCAGCAGCTTAGATCAAGGAGGGAGCGTGGCCAAAAACATTCAGTACTTC.

The CDR3 loop is CASSYSNNQPQHF. CDR3 coding DNA: TGTGCCAGCAGTTACAGCAACAATCAGCCCCAGCATTTT. The chain is built from TRBV6-2 or TRBV6-3 and TRBJ1-5; no firm D call. The CDR3 has 13 amino acids. Germline V gene sequence: CDR1 MNHEY, CDR2 SVGEGT. Trimming pared 2 bases from V and 3 bases from J, leaving 5 bases between.

The chain recombines TRBV20-1 with TRBJ1-5, with D unclear. The CDR3 length is 11 residues. The V gene's germline CDR1 is DFQATT and CDR2 SNEGSKA (reference sequence). V dropped 3 bases and J dropped 5 bases, with 5 bases sitting between them. The CDR3 sequence: CSASGDQPQHF. CDR3 nucleotides: TGCAGTGCTAGTGGCGATCAGCCCCAGCATTTT.

The chain employs TRBV9 and TRBJ2-7; D may be TRBD2 (5 bases). The CDR3 is 14 amino acids. V lost 4 bases and J lost 2, with 13 bases in between. Germline V gene data show CDR1 as SGDLS and CDR2 as YYNGEE. CDR3: CASSPRRSPYEQYF. Written as DNA, the CDR3 is TGTGCCAGCAGCCCGAGGAGGTCGCCCTACGAGCAGTACTTC.

The gene calls are TRBV9 and TRBJ2-3; possible D gene TRBD2, 7 bases. Trimming cost V 4 bases and J 5 bases, with 17 bases left between them. The CDR3 runs to 15 residues. Germline values: CDR1 SGDLS, CDR2 YYNGEE. CDR3 in DNA: TGTGCCAGCAGCCCCCTAGGGGGGGCGGGAGATACGCAGTATTTT. The encoded protein is CASSPLGGAGDTQYF. The variable domain in full, completed from reference TRBV9 and TRBJ2-3, reads DSGVTQTPKHLITATGQRVTLRCSPRSGDLSVYWYQQSLDQGLQFLIQYYNGEERAKGNILERFSAQQFPDLHSELNLSSLELGDSALYFCASSPLGGAGDTQYFGPGTRLTVL.

V and J are TRBV4-3 and TRBJ1-4, with 9 positions matching TRBD1. The CDR3 is 15 amino acids. Germline V gene sequence: CDR1 LGHNA, CDR2 YSLEER. J lost 4 bases, V lost 3 bases, and 3 bases had no gene match. The CDR3 reads CASSQGDRDNEKLFF. CDR3 sequence (DNA): TGCGCCAGCAGCCAGGGGGACAGGGATAATGAAAAACTGTTTTTT.

The rearrangement links TRBV4-1 to TRBJ1-4, with D uncertain. CDR1 and CDR2 (germline): MGHRA, YSYEKL. The CDR3 totals 15 residues. V shed 3 bases and J shed 0 bases, with 8 bases lying between them. This chain's CDR3 is CASSHNKATNEKLFF. CDR3 coding DNA: TGCGCCAGCAGCCATAACAAAGCAACTAATGAAAAACTGTTTTTT.

The chain links TRBV7-8 to TRBJ2-1; unclear D gene. The germline V and J ends were trimmed by 3 bases and 7 bases, with 4 bases remaining between them. Per germline, CDR1 SGHVS and CDR2 FQNEAQ. The CDR3 spans 11 residues. CDR3: CASSFINEQFF. CDR3 nucleotides: TGTGCCAGCAGCTTTATAAATGAGCAGTTCTTC. Full variable domain (missing parts from reference TRBV7-8 and TRBJ2-1): GAGVSQSPRYKVAKRGQDVALRCDPISGHVSLFWYQQALGQGPEFLTYFQNEAQLDKSGLPSDRFFAERPEGSVSTLKIQRTQQEDSAVYLCASSFINEQFFGPGTRLTVL.

This clone was found once. The V call is TRBV19, the J call TRBJ1-5; D gene ambiguous. The V end lost 5 bases, the J end lost 8 bases, and 16 bases lay between the germline ends. Per the germline V gene, CDR1 is LNHDA and CDR2 is SQIVND (reference sequence). The CDR3 spans 14 residues. CDR3: CASSSSASGEPQHF. The CDR3 DNA is TGTGCCAGTAGTTCTTCGGCGAGCGGTGAGCCCCAGCATTTT.

The J gene is TRBJ1-2, the V gene TRBV3-1 (or the pseudogene TRBV3-2); the D gene is possibly TRBD1 (5 bases). The CDR3 extends over 16 amino acids. Germline V CDR1 and CDR2: LGHDT, YNNKEL (reference sequence). Trimming left V 1 base short and J 0 bases short, with 12 bases between. CDR3 residues: CASSQGGVETNYGYTF. The CDR3 coding sequence is TGTGCCAGCAGCCAAGGGGGGGTAGAGACTAACTATGGCTACACCTTC.

This sequence joins TRBV7-2 and TRBJ2-5; D unresolved. Trimming cost V 4 bases and J 1 base, with 10 bases left between them. The germline CDR1 and CDR2 sequences are SGHTA and FQGNSA. The CDR3 has 14 residues. The chain's CDR3 is CASSSQVFQETQYF. The DNA for the CDR3 is TGTGCCAGCAGCTCGCAGGTATTCCAAGAGACCCAGTACTTC.

The J gene is TRBJ2-1, the V gene TRBV4-1; the D gene is possibly TRBD2 (5 bases). CDR1 is MGHRA and CDR2 is YSYEKL in the germline V gene. Trimming cost V 0 bases and J 14 bases, with 17 bases left between them. The CDR3 spans 14 residues. The CDR3 region has the DNA TGCGCCAGCAGCCAAGATACCAGCGGCGACCGCGAGTTCTTC. Amino acids: CASSQDTSGDREFF.

This clone has a single count. The V call is TRBV2, the J call TRBJ1-1, with 7 bases matching TRBD1. Per germline, CDR1 SNHLY and CDR2 FYNNEI. With V trimmed by 1 base and J by 5 bases, 7 bases remained unmatched. This CDR3 spans 15 amino acids. In DNA form, the CDR3 reads TGTGCCAGCAGTGAAGGTCCAGGGGGGAATACTGAAGCTTTCTTT. It encodes CASSEGPGGNTEAFF.

The rearrangement links TRBV5-1 to TRBJ2-3; no definite D call. Germline CDR1 reads SGHRS; CDR2 reads YFSETQ. V shed 0 bases and J shed 3 bases, with 20 bases lying between them. CDR3 length: 18 amino acids. CDR3 bases: TGCGCCAGCAGCTTGGCCAAGGTAGCCGGATTGGTGACAGATACGCAGTATTTT. Its protein product is CASSLAKVAGLVTDTQYF.

V gene TRBV5-1 combines with J gene TRBJ1-1; no clear D gene. The CDR3 runs to 15 residues. The V and J ends lost 2 bases and 0 bases respectively, with 11 bases between them. Germline lookup yields CDR1 SGHRS and CDR2 YFSETQ. CDR3 loop: CASSFYGSMNTEAFF. In DNA form, the CDR3 reads TGCGCCAGCAGCTTCTACGGGAGCATGAACACTGAAGCTTTCTTT.

This sequence joins TRBV10-3 and TRBJ1-3; 8 positions agree with TRBD1. J was trimmed by 2 bases and V by 6 bases; bases with no gene match: 0. The germline V gene has CDR1 ENHRY and CDR2 SYGVKD. This CDR3 spans 13 amino acids. This chain's CDR3 is CAIRTGAGNTIYF. The DNA of the CDR3 is TGTGCCATCAGGACAGGGGCTGGAAACACCATATATTTT.

This chain links TRBV6-5 with TRBJ2-7; tentatively, D is TRBD1 (7 bases). CDR3 length: 12 amino acids. The V end was cut by 9 bases, the J end by 6 bases, with 15 bases between. Germline CDR1 is MNHEY and CDR2 is SVGAGI. As DNA, the CDR3 is TGTGCCAGGAAGGAGGGGGCGGTCGAGCAGTACTTC. Translation gives CARKEGAVEQYF.